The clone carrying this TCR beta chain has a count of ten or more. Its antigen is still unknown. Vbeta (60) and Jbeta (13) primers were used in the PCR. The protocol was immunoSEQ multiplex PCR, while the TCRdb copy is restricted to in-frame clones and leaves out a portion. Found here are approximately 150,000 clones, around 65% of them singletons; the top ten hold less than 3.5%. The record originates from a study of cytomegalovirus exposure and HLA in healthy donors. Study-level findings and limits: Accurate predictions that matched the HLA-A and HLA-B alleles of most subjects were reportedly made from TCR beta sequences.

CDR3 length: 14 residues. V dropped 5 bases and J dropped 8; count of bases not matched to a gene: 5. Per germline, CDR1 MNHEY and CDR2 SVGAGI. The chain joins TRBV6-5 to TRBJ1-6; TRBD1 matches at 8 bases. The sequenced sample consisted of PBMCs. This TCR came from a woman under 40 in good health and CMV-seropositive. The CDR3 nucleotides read TGTGCCAGCAGTACCAGGGGGCGGGATTCACCCCTCCACTTT. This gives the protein CASSTRGRDSPLHF.